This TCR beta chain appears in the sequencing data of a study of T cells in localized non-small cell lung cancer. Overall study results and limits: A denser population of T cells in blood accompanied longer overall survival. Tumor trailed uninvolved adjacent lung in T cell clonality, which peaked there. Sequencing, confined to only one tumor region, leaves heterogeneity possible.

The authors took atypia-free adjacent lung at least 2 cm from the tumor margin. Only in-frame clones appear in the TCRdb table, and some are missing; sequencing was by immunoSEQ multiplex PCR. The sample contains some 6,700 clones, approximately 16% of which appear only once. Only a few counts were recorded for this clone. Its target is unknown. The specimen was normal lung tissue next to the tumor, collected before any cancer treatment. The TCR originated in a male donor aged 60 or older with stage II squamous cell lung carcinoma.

CDR3 DNA sequence: TGCAGCGTGACAATGGGGCAGGGAGGCGAAAAACTGTTTTTT. Its translation: CSVTMGQGGEKLFF. V gene TRBV29-1 combines with J gene TRBJ1-4, with D perhaps matching TRBD1 (5 bases). This CDR3 is built from 14 residues. Germline CDR1 and CDR2: SQVTM and ANQGSEA. V was clipped by 6 bases and J by 8 bases, with 19 bases between them.